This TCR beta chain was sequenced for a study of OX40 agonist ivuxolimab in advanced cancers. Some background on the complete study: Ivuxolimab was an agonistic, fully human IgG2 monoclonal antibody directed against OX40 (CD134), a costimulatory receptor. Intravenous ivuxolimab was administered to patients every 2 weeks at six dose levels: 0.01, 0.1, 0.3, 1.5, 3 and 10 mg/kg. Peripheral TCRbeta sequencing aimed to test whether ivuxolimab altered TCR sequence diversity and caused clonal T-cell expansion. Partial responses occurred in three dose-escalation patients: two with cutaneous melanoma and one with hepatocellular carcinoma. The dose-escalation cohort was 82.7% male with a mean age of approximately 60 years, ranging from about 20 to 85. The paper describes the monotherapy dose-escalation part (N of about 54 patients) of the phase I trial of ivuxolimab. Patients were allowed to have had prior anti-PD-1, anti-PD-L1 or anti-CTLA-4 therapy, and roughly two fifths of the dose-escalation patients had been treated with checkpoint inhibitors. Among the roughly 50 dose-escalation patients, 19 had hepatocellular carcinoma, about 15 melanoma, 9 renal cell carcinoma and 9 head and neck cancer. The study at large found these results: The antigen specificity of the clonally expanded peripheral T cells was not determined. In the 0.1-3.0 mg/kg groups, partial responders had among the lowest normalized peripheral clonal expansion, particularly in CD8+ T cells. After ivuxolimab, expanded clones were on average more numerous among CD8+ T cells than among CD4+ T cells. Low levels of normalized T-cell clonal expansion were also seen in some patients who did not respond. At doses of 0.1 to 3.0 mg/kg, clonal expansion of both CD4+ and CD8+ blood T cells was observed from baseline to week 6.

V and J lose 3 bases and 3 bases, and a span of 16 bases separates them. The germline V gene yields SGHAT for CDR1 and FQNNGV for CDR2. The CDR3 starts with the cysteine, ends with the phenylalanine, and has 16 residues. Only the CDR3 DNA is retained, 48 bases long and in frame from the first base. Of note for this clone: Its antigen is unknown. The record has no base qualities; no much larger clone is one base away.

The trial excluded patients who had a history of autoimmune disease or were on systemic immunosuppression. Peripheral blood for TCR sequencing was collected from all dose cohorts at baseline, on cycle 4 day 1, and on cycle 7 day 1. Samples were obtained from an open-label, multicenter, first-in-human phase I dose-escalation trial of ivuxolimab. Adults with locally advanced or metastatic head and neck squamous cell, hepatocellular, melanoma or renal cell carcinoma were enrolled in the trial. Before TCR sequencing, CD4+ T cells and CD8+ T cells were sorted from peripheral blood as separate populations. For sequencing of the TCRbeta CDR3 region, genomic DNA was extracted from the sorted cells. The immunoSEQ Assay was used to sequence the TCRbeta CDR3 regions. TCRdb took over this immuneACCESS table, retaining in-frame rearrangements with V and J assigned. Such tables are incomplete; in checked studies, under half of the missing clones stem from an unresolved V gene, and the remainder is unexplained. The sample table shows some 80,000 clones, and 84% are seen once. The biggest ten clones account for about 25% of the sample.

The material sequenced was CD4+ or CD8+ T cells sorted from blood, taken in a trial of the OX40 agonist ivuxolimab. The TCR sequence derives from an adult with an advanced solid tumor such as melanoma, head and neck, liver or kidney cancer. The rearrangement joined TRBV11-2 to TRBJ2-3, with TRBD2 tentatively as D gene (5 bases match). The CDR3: CASSLDRTGWTDTQYF. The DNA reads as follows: TGTGCCAGCAGCTTGGACCGGACGGGGTGGACAGATACGCAGTATTTT.